The T cell receptor (beta chain) described here comes from a study of cytomegalovirus exposure and HLA in healthy donors (dated by TCRdb to about 2017). As for the study more broadly: According to an earlier analysis of 587 of the donors, about 190 million T cells yielded 90 million to 130 million unique TCR beta sequences and about 300 Gb of sequence data. An earlier analysis of roughly 580 of the donors used high-throughput TCR beta sequencing to judge whether each TCR beta V gene segment behaved as functional or pseudogenic. Typing coverage varied by locus: roughly 620-640 donors for A, B, C, DRB1 and DQB1; more than 500 for DQA1; nearly 610 for DPA1; roughly 470 for DPB1. Along with the 666-subject first cohort, a separate validation cohort of about 110 different subjects was used. Class I and class II HLA loci were covered by the typing at four-digit resolution. High-throughput TCR immunosequencing, statistical association of individual TCRs with disease status, and machine learning were combined to predict cytomegalovirus infection status. Approximately 310 gigabases of sequencing data and roughly 90 million unique TCR sequences were included in an early release covering about 700 HLA-typed donors. The genetic ancestry cluster associated with self-reported Caucasian donors included roughly four fifths of the roughly 380 genotyped donors. To study patterns of TCR occurrence, a later analysis re-analyzed previously published TCR beta repertoires from 500 to 850 donors and added high-resolution HLA genotyping. Rather than drawing on any new phenotypic data, the later analysis identified candidate immune exposures from TCR beta sequences and the way those sequences occurred across donors. Among 300 to 450 genotyped donors of the cohort, an average of approximately 240,000 unique TCR beta nucleotide sequences were sequenced per donor, 15% to 20% of them non-productive. The T cell repertoires of under 750 subjects were profiled by immunosequencing and related to cytomegalovirus serostatus. Donor age, sex, ethnicity and CMV serostatus were collected together with the repertoire data. A few DR-DQ haplotypes were treated as single units for association and clustering because of strong linkage in the cohort. The study aimed to test whether cataloging public T cell receptors could reveal signatures of past pathogen exposure. All discovery cohort repertoires had been generated using a single sequencing platform. In a later genetic analysis, genome-wide SNP genotypes for about 65% of the roughly 700 donors were used, and that subset was treated as a discovery cohort. Results the study describes overall, beyond this receptor: Because HLA typing was missing for some donors at each locus, association tests included only the typed subset. Seventeen rarely observed V segments, including chromosome 9 orphons, were excluded from the earlier analysis of some 590 of the donors because counts were too low. The authors suggested that the approach could potentially be extended to other disease states and immunological phenotypes. A total of about 150 TCR beta chains were listed by the study as associated with cytomegalovirus. Compared with equally common non-associated chains, HLA-associated TCR beta chains in a later analysis were more clonally expanded and had lower generation probabilities. An association between a missense DCLRE1C variant and V-gene and J-gene trimming of TCR beta chains was found in a later genetic analysis and replicated in an independent cohort. According to a later genetic analysis, donors in an Asian-associated ancestry cluster had fewer N-insertions in productive TCRs than the roughly 670-donor mean. Immune exposure information for the cohort was limited to CMV serostatus. Roughly uniform sequencing depth across donors was assumed in presence/absence analyses, although this assumption may not hold. A later analysis found that TCR association rates varied across HLA loci, with DRB1 alleles showing the most associated TCRs and HLA-C alleles the fewest. At a false discovery rate of 0.05, a later analysis linked under 20,000 TCR beta sequences to specific HLA alleles. In an earlier analysis of about 600 of the donors, most TCR beta V segments appeared in productive rearrangements about 90% or about 30% of the time, broadly matching IMGT annotations. The classifier was reported to diagnose cytomegalovirus status with high specificity and sensitivity in both the original cohort and the validation cohort. Correlated functional status among segregating V segments might reflect linkage disequilibrium, but an unknown experimental factor could not be ruled out. When HLA alleles, especially DR and DQ, strongly co-occurred, TCR associations were difficult to assign to individual alleles. A further reported finding was that TCR beta sequences accurately predicted the HLA-A and HLA-B alleles for most subjects in the first cohort. According to a later analysis, most CMV-associated TCR beta chains appeared to be HLA-restricted, and the HLA associations seemed to be driven largely by CMV exposure. In this cohort, only TCR beta chains were sequenced, and detectable features were limited by the absence of alpha or paired-chain data. The 87-base-pair reads could not distinguish some IMGT-functional V segments, including TRBV6-2 and TRBV6-3, so those segments were excluded. Most TCR sequences were seen in very few donors, while some public TCRs were found in many individuals. A group of highly shared sequence variants was considered likely to be a technical artifact of the sequencing pipeline. Several of the top co-occurrence clusters appeared to be linked to parvovirus B19, influenza, CMV and Epstein-Barr virus, according to a later analysis. Three of the identified cytomegalovirus-associated TCR beta chains were confirmed in vitro to be specific for cytomegalovirus antigens.

Worth noting for this clone: Its antigen remains unidentified. Base qualities are not at hand, and no much larger clone is one base apart.

The cohort was made up of approximately 670 healthy bone marrow donors. At the time of sampling, every cohort member was nominally healthy, though immune exposures that went unrecorded were likely present. The donor tested CMV seronegative, placing the donor among the 352 seronegative members of the cohort. Every donor gave a peripheral blood sample, and the peripheral blood mononuclear cells from that sample were used for TCR beta sequencing. The Qiagen DNeasy Blood Extraction Kit was used to extract genomic DNA from the blood cell samples. The library relied on the immunoSEQ multiplex PCR assay. The multiplex PCR relied on a mix of 60 forward primers for TCR Vbeta segments and 13 reverse primers for TCR Jbeta segments. Amplification of the CDR3 region of rearranged TCR beta genes was performed with a multiplex PCR assay on genomic DNA. On the Illumina HiSeq System, the amplified TCR beta libraries were sequenced as 87-base-pair reads. The paper's data handling went like this. A later analysis tallied around 87 million unique TCR beta chains across the 666 repertoires, and about 10 million of those chains were shared by two or more donors. Raw reads were error-corrected and collapsed into unique sequences by a nearest-neighbor algorithm in which closely related sequences were merged to remove PCR and sequencing errors. To assign V, D and J gene segments, CDR3 sequences were aligned to IMGT reference sequences. For a sequence to be retained, a match of at least six nucleotides to both a V gene segment and a J gene segment was required. Rearrangements were classified as productive when the CDR3 lacked stop codons and remained in frame with V and J, and all other rearrangements were classified as non-productive. Following IMGT convention, CDR3 was defined as the stretch from the second conserved V-encoded cysteine up to the conserved J-encoded phenylalanine. In an earlier analysis of more than 550 of the donors, sequences lacking an unambiguous match to a single V gene segment were excluded. An earlier analysis of several hundred of the donors called V segments functional above 56.7% productive rearrangements and segregating when the between-donor standard deviation exceeded 5%. A statistical classification framework was built to diagnose cytomegalovirus status from the catalog of TCR beta chain sequences. In a later analysis, V and J genes were assigned by comparing TCR nucleotide sequences against IMGT/GENE-DB human TR gene sequences. In a later analysis, CDR3 sequences and most-parsimonious VDJ recombination scenarios were assigned using the TCRdist pipeline. In a later analysis, every TCR beta chain was defined by the combination of its CDR3 amino acid sequence and its V-gene family, and reads without a unique V-gene family were dropped. To address suspected cross-contamination and a sequencing artifact, a later analysis removed 592 highly shared, low-generation-probability nucleotide sequences. A later analysis calculated a clonal expansion index for each public chain from normalized within-repertoire ranks of inferred template counts. Generation probabilities in a later analysis came from a VDJ recombination model fitted to out-of-frame rearrangements, and those results were checked against IGoR. Hypergeometric tests were used in a later analysis to score TCR-TCR, TCR-HLA and TCR-CMV co-occurrence, with a repertoire-size bias correction applied to the TCR pairs. To estimate false discovery rates, a later analysis permuted the HLA or CMV assignments 20 times. In a later analysis, co-occurring TCRs were grouped using DBSCAN, with TCRdist sequence similarity added in when clustering inside HLA-allele-positive subsets. Co-occurrence clustering excluded repertoires with fewer than 30,000 or more than 120,000 public chains, plus five with anomalous nucleotide sharing. Imported from immuneACCESS, the table was reduced by TCRdb to in-frame sequences with V and J called. These copies leave out some clones; in studies compared against another copy, an unresolved V gene accounts for under half, and the cause of the remainder is not known. The V and J calls and clone size were taken over from that table, and D and trimming were inferred from the DNA. This sample holds 75,000 to 95,000 clones; nearly 70% were observed only once. 2.5% to 3% of the sample comes from the top ten.

The CDR3 covers 14 residues, taking in both the cysteine and the phenylalanine. The CDR3 DNA has 42 bases and is translated from base 1. At the junction V is shortened by 6 bases and J by 5 bases, with 17 bases in between. Per the germline V gene (reference sequence), SGHKS is the CDR1 and YYEKEE is the CDR2. The sequence joins TRBV5-5 to TRBJ1-2; perhaps TRBD1 is the D gene, with 6 bases matching. Sequencing was carried out using PBMCs. This TCR was recovered from a man aged 45-65 years in good health and CMV-seronegative. The DNA sequence is TGTGCCAGCAACGGCCGGCAGGGGTTATATGGCTACACCTTC. It codes for CASNGRQGLYGYTF.